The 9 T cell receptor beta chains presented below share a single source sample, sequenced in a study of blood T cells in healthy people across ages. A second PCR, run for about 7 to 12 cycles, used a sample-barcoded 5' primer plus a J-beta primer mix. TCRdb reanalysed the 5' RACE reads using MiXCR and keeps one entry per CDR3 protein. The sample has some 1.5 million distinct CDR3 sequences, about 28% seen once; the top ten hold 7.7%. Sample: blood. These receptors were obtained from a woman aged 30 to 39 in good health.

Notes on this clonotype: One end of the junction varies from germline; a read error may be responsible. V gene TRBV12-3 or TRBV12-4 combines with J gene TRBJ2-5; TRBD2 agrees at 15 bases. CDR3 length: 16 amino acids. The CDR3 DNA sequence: TGTGCCAGCACCCCGGGACTAGCGGGGGGTGAAGAGATCCAGTACTTC. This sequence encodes CASTPGLAGGEEIQYF.

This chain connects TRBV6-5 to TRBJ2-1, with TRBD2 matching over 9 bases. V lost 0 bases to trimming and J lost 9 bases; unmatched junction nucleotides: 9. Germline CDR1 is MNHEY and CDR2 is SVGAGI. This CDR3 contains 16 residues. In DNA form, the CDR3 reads TGTGCCAGCAGTTACTCCCTGCGGGGGGGCCCCGGTGAGCAGTTCTTC. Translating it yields CASSYSLRGGPGEQFF.

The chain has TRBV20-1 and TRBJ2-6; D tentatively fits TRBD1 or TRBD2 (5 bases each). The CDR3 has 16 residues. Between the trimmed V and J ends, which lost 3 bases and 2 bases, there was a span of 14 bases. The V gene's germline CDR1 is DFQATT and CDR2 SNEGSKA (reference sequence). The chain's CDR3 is CSARVGTWAGANVLTF. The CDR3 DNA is TGCAGTGCTAGGGTGGGGACGTGGGCTGGGGCCAACGTCCTGACTTTC.

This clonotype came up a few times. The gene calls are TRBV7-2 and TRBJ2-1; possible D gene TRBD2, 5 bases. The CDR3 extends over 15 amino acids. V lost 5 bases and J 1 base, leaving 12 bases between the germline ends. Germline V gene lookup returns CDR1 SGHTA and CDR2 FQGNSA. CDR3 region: CASSRRPYSYNEQFF. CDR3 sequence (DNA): TGTGCCAGCAGCCGGAGGCCTTATTCCTACAATGAGCAGTTCTTC.

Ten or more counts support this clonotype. The CDR3: CASSVPRILSYEQYF. The CDR3 coding sequence is TGTGCCAGCAGTGTTCCCAGGATTCTCTCCTACGAGCAGTACTTC. The chain carries TRBV6-1 and TRBJ2-7; unclear D gene. Trimming took off 4 bases at V and 0 bases at J, with 13 bases between the two ends. The CDR3 is 15 residues long. Germline lookup yields CDR1 MNHNS and CDR2 SASEGT.

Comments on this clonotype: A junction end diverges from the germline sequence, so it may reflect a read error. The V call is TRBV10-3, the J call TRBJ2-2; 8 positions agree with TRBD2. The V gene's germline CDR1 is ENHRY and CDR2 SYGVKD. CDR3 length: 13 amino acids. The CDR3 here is CPISGTSFGELFF. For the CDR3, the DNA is TGTCCCATCAGTGGGACTAGTTTCGGGGAGCTGTTTTTT.

As DNA, the CDR3 is TGTGCCAGCACCCTTTGGACTAGCGGACTTTCGGGCGAGCAGTACTTC. Translated, it gives CASTLWTSGLSGEQYF. This rearrangement joins TRBV28 to TRBJ2-7; 10 bases line up with TRBD2. The trim removed 7 bases at V and 6 bases at J, leaving 15 bases unmatched. The CDR3 is 16 residues long. Germline V gene sequence: CDR1 MDHEN, CDR2 SYDVKM.

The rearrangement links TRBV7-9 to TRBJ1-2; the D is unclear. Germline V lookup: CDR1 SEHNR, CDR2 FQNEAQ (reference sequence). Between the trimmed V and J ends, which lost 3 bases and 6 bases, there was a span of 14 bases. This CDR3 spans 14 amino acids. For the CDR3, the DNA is TGTGCCAGCAGCTTCGTGGAAACTGCCCATGGCTACACCTTC. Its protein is CASSFVETAHGYTF.

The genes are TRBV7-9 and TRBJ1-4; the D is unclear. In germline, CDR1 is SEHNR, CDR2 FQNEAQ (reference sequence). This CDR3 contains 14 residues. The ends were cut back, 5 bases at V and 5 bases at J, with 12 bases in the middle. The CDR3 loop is CASSAQLGNEKLFF. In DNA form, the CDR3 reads TGTGCCAGCAGCGCCCAATTGGGAAATGAAAAACTGTTTTTT.